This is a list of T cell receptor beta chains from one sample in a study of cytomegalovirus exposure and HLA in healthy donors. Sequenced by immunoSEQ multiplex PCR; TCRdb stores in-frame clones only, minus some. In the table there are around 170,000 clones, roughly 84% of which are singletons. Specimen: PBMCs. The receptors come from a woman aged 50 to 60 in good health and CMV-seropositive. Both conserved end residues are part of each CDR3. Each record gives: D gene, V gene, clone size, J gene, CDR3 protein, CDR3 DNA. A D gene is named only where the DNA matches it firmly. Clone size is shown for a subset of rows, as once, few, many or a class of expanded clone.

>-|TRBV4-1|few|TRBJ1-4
CATQGVGGTKLFF
TGCGCCACCCAGGGTGTCGGCGGGACCAAACTGTTTTTT
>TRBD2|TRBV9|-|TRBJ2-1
CASSVVSGGSTAEQFF
TGTGCCAGCAGCGTAGTAAGCGGGGGCTCTACAGCTGAGCAATTCTTC
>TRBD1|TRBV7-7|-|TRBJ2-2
CASSLSPGQGSPGELFF
TGTGCTAGCAGCTTATCCCCGGGACAGGGGTCCCCCGGGGAGCTATTTTTT
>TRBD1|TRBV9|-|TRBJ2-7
CASARTGDSYEQYF
TGTGCCAGCGCAAGGACAGGCGACTCCTACGAGCAGTACTTC
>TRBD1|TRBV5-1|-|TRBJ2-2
CASLSTGGGGELFF
TGCGCCAGCTTGTCAACAGGGGGCGGCGGGGAGCTGTTTTTT
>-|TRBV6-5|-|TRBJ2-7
CASRRTATSYEQYF
TGTGCCAGCAGACGGACAGCCACCTCCTACGAGCAGTACTTC
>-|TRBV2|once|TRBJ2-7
CASIDRQGEQYF
TGTGCCAGCATAGACAGGCAAGGCGAGCAGTACTTC
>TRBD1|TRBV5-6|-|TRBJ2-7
CASTSGQGSHEQYF
TGTGCCAGCACCTCGGGACAGGGCTCCCACGAGCAGTACTTC
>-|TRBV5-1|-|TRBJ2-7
CASSSATDGEYEQYF
TGCGCCAGCAGCTCGGCGACAGATGGGGAATACGAGCAGTACTTC
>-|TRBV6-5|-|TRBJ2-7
CASDDKGVRSYEQYF
TGTGCCAGCGACGACAAGGGGGTTAGGTCCTACGAGCAGTACTTC
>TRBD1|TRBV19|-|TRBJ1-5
CASSTQTGGGNPPQHF
TGTGCCAGTAGTACCCAGACAGGGGGTGGCAATCCGCCCCAGCATTTT
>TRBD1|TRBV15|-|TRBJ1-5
CATSRDRVNQPQHF
TGTGCCACCAGCAGGGACAGGGTCAATCAGCCCCAGCATTTT
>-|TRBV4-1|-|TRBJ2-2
CASSPLGQSTGELFF
TGCGCCAGCAGCCCCTTAGGACAGAGCACCGGGGAGCTGTTTTTT
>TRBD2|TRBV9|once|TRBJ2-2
CASSVGGAGGPRTGELFF
TGTGCCAGCAGCGTAGGAGGAGCGGGGGGTCCACGGACCGGGGAGCTGTTTTTT
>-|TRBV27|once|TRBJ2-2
CASGLIGTGELFF
TGTGCCAGCGGACTCATTGGCACCGGGGAGCTGTTTTTT
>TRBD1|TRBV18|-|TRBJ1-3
CASSPVGSGTALSGNTIYF
TGTGCCAGCTCACCAGTGGGGTCCGGGACAGCCCTCTCTGGAAACACCATATATTTT
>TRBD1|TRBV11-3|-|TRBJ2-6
CASSPGGVSGANVLTF
TGTGCCAGCAGCCCAGGGGGCGTCTCTGGGGCCAACGTCCTGACTTTC
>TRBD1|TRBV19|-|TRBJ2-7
CASSGYTGGEGYEQYF
TGTGCCAGTAGTGGATACACAGGGGGCGAGGGCTACGAGCAGTACTTC
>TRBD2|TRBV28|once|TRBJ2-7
CASSLLKGPSGGYEQYF
TGTGCCAGCAGTTTATTAAAGGGTCCTAGCGGGGGCTACGAGCAGTACTTC
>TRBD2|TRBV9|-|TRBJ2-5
CASSVGGGDGETQYF
TGTGCCAGCAGCGTAGGCGGGGGTGACGGAGAGACCCAGTACTTC